This T cell receptor (beta chain) was obtained from a study of tumor-infiltrating lymphocytes in localized non-small cell lung cancer. The overall study: Several tumor histologies, both smoking statuses, and some post-neoadjuvant chemotherapy samples were included. From each patient, both tumor and uninvolved lung, non-adjacent to tumor, were sampled.

Findings of the study overall: Tumor T-cell fraction from TCR sequencing was not associated with recurrence-free survival (p = 0.61). Immunotypes IM1 and IM2 had similar TCR-derived T-cell fractions.

The V end lost 3 bases, the J end lost 0 bases, and 7 bases lay between the germline ends. Looked up from germline, CDR1 is SGHNT and CDR2 is YYREEE (reference sequence). This CDR3 has 15 residues. Libraries were prepared by immunoSEQ multiplex PCR; TCRdb keeps only in-frame clonotypes and omits some of them. The table has just under 30,000 clones, over 75% seen once. As regards this clone: Its antigen is not identified.

This chain uses TRBV5-4 with TRBJ2-6, with no clear D. The clonotype was recovered from a human donor with non-small cell lung cancer. Sequenced material: lung tumor tissue. CDR3: CASSWAGSGANVLTF. The CDR3 region has the DNA TGTGCCAGCAGCTGGGCAGGCTCTGGGGCCAACGTCCTGACTTTC.